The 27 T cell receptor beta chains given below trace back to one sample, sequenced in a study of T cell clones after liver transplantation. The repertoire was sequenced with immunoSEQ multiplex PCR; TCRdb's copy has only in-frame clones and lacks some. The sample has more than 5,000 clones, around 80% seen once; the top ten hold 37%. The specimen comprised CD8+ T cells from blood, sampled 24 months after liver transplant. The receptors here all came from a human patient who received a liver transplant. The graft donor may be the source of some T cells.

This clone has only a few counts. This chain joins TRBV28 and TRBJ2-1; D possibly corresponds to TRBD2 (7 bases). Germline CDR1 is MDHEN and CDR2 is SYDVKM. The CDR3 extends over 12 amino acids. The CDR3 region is CAGGLGGNEQFF. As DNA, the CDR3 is TGTGCAGGGGGTCTGGGAGGGAATGAGCAGTTCTTC. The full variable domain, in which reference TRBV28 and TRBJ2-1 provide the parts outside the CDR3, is DVKVTQSSRYLVKRTGEKVFLECVQDMDHENMFWYRQDPGLGLRLIYFSYDVKMKEKGDIPEGYSVSREKKERFSLILESASTNQTSMYLCAGGLGGNEQFFGPGTRLTVL.

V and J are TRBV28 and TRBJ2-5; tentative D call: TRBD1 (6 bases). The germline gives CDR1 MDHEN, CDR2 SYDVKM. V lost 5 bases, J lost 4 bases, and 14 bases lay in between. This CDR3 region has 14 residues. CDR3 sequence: CASSIQGWRETQYF. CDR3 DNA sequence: TGTGCCAGCAGTATACAGGGTTGGCGAGAGACCCAGTACTTC. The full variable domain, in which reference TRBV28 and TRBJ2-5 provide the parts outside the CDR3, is DVKVTQSSRYLVKRTGEKVFLECVQDMDHENMFWYRQDPGLGLRLIYFSYDVKMKEKGDIPEGYSVSREKKERFSLILESASTNQTSMYLCASSIQGWRETQYFGPGTRLLVL.

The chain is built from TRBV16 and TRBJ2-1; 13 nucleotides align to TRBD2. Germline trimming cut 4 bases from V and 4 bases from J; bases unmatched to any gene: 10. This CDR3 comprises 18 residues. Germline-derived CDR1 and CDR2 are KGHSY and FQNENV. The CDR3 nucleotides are TGTGCCAGCAGCCCTCCGGGACTAGCGGGACTCAGTTACAATGAGCAGTTCTTC. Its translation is CASSPPGLAGLSYNEQFF.

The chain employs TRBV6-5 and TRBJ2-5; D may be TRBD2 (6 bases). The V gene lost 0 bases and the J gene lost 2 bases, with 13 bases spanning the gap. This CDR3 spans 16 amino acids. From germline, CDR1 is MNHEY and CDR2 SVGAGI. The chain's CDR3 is CASSYSIYGGQETQYF. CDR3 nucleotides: TGTGCCAGCAGTTACTCGATTTATGGGGGGCAAGAGACCCAGTACTTC.

The CDR3 spells CASTPRGSGYEQYF. The CDR3 region has the DNA TGTGCCAGCACCCCTCGGGGGAGCGGTTACGAGCAGTACTTC. The chain joins TRBV28 to TRBJ2-7; tentative D call: TRBD2 (6 bases). The CDR3 is 14 residues long. Trimming removed 7 bases at V and 4 bases at J, with 17 bases between. Germline V gives CDR1 MDHEN, CDR2 SYDVKM.

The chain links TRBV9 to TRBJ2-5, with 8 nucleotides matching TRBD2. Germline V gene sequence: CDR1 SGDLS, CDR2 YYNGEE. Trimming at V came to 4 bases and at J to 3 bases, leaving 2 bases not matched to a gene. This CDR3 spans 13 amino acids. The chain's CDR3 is CASSRSGKETQYF. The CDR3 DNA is TGTGCCAGCAGCCGTAGCGGGAAAGAGACCCAGTACTTC.

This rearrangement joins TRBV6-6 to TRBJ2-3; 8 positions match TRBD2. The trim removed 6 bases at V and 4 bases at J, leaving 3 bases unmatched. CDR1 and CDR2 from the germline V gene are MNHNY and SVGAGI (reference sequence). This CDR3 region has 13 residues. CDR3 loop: CASRPRGADTQYF. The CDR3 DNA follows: TGTGCCAGCAGGCCGCGGGGGGCAGATACGCAGTATTTT.

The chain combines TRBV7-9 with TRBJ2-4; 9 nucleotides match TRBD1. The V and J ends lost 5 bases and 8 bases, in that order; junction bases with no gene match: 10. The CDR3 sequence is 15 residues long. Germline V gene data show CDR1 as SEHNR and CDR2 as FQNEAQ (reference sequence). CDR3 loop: CASSRRTGDGDIQYF. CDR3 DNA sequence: TGTGCCAGCAGCCGTCGGACAGGGGATGGAGACATTCAGTACTTC.

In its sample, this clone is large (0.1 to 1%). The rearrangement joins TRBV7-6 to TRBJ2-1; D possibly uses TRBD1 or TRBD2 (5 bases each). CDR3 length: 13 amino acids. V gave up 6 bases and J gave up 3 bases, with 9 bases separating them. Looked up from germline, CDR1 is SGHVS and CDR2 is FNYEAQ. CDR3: CASRRDGYNEQFF. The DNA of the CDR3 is TGTGCCAGCAGACGGGACGGCTACAATGAGCAGTTCTTC.

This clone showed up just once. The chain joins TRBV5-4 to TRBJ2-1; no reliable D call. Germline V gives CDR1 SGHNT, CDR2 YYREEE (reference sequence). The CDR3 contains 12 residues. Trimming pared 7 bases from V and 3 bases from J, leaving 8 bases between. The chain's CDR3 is CASPWSYNEQFF. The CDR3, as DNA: TGTGCCAGCCCCTGGAGCTACAATGAGCAGTTCTTC.

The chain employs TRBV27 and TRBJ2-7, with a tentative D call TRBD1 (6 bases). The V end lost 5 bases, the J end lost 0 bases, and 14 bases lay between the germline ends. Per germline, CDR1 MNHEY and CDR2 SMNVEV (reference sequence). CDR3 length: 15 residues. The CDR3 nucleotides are TGTGCCAGCAGTCCGGCAGGGGCCAGCTCCTACGAGCAGTACTTC. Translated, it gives CASSPAGASSYEQYF.

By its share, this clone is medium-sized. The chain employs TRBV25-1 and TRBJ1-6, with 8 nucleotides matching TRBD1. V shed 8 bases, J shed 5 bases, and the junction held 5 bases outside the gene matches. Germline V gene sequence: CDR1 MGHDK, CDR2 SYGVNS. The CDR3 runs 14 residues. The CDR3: CASSWDRNNSPLHF. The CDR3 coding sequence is TGTGCCAGCTCCTGGGACAGGAATAATTCACCCCTCCACTTT.

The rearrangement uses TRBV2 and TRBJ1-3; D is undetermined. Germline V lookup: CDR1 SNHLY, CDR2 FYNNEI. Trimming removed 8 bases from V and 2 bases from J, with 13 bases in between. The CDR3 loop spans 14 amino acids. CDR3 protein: CASRAWQTGNTIYF. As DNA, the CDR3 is TGTGCCAGCCGCGCGTGGCAGACTGGAAACACCATATATTTT.

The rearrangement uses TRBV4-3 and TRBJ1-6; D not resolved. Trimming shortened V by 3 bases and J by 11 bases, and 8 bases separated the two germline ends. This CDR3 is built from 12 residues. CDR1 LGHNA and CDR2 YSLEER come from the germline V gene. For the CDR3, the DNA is TGCGCCAGCAGCCACGGGGAGGCACCCCTCCACTTT. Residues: CASSHGEAPLHF.

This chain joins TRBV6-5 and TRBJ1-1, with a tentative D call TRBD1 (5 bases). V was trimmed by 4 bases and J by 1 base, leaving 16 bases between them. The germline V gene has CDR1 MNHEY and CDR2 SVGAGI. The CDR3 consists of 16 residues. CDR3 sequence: CASSSYPGGGNTEAFF. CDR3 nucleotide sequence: TGTGCCAGCAGTTCCTATCCCGGGGGGGGGAACACTGAAGCTTTCTTT.

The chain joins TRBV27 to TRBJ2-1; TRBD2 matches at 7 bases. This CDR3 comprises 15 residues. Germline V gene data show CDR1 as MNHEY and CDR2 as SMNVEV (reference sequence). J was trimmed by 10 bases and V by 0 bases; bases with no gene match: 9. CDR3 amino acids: CASSLSLAWTREQFF. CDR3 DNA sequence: TGTGCCAGCAGTTTATCACTAGCGTGGACAAGAGAGCAGTTCTTC.

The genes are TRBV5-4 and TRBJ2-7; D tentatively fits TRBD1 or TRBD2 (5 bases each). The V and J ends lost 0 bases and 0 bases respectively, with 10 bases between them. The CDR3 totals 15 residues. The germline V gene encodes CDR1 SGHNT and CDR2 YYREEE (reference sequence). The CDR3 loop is CASSLDRGASYEQYF. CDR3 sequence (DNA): TGTGCCAGCAGCTTGGACAGAGGGGCCTCCTACGAGCAGTACTTC.

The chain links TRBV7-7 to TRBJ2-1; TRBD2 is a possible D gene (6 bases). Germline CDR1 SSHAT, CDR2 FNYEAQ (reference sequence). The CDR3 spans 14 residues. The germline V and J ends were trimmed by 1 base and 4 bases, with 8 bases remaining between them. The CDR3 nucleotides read TGTGCCAGCAGCTTAGGTAGCGGATACAATGAGCAGTTCTTC. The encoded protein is CASSLGSGYNEQFF.

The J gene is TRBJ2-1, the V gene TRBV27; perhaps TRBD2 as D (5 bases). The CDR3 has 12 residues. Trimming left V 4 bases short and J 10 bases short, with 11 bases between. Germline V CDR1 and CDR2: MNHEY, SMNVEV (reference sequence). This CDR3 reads CASSYDRLEQFF. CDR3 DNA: TGTGCCAGCAGTTACGACCGACTAGAGCAGTTCTTC.

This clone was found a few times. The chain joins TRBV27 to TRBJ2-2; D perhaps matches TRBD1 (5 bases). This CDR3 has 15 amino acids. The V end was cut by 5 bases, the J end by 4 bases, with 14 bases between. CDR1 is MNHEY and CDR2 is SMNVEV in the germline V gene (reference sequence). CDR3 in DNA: TGTGCCAGCAGTCCGTCGGTCCAGGGCACCGGGGAGCTGTTTTTT. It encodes CASSPSVQGTGELFF.

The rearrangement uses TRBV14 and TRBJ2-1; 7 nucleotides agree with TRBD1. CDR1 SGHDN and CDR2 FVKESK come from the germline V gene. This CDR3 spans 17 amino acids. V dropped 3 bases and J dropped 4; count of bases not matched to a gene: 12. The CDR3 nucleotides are TGTGCCAGCAGCCACACCTTACAGGGGTTCGGTTACAATGAGCAGTTCTTC. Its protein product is CASSHTLQGFGYNEQFF.

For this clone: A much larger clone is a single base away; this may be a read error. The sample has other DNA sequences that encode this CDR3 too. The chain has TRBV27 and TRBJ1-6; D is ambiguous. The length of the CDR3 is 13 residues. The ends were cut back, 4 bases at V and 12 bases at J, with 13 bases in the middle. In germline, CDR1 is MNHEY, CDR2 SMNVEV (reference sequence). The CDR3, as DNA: TGTGCCAGCAGTTACGGGCCTAAGTTACCCCTCCACTTT. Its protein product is CASSYGPKLPLHF.

This CDR3 is CASGQGAYEQYF. The CDR3 coding sequence is TGTGCCAGTGGACAGGGAGCCTACGAGCAGTACTTC. This chain joins TRBV19 and TRBJ2-7, with 8 bases aligning to TRBD1. The length of the CDR3 is 12 residues. Germline lookup yields CDR1 LNHDA and CDR2 SQIVND (reference sequence). The ends lost 8 bases at V and 2 bases at J; junction bases unmatched: 2.

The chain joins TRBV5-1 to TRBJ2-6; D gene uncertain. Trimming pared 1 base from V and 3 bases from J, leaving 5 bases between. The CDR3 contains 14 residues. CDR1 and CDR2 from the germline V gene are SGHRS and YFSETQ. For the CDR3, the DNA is TGCGCCAGCAGCTTGAATTTTGGGGCCAACGTCCTGACTTTC. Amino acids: CASSLNFGANVLTF.

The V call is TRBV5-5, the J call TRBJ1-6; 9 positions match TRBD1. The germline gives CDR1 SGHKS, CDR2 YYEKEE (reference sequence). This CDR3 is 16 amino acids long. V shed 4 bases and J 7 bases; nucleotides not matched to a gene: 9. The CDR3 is CASSPEQGAINSPLHF. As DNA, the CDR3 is TGTGCCAGCAGCCCGGAACAGGGGGCAATCAATTCACCCCTCCACTTT.

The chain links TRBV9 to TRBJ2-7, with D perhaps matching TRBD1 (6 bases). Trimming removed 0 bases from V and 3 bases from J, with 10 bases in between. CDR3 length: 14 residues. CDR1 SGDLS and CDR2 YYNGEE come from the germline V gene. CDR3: CASSVEDSYYEQYF. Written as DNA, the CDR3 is TGTGCCAGCAGCGTAGAGGACAGCTACTACGAGCAGTACTTC.

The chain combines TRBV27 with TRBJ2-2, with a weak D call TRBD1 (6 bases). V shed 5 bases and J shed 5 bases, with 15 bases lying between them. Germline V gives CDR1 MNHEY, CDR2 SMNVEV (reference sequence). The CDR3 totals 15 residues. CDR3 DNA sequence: TGTGCCAGCAGTAGTGGGGGCTCGGGAACCGGGGAGCTGTTTTTT. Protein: CASSSGGSGTGELFF.